The 29 T cell receptor beta chains below come from one sample, sequenced in a study of glioma-infiltrating T cells. Amplification of TCR alpha and beta CDR3 regions from RNA used iRepertoire nested multiplex PCR. TCRdb reprocessed the multiplex PCR reads with MiXCR, giving one entry per CDR3 protein. This table has approximately 120,000 distinct CDR3 sequences, under 30% appearing once. What was sequenced was glioma tissue, nonneoplastic brain tissue, or PBMCs (not recorded which). Source of these receptors: a human donor with low-grade glioma or glioblastoma, undergoing nonglioma brain surgery, or in good health (not recorded which).

This clonotype was recorded at least ten times. The gene calls are TRBV7-9 and TRBJ1-2, with 8 bases aligning to TRBD1. The J segment lost 4 bases and the V segment lost 5 bases, leaving 12 bases of the junction unmatched. Looked up from germline, CDR1 is SEHNR and CDR2 is FQNEAQ (reference sequence). This CDR3 comprises 16 residues. The CDR3 reads CASSTNNGQGGYGYTF. The CDR3 bases are TGTGCCAGCAGCACCAACAACGGACAGGGTGGCTATGGCTACACCTTC. The complete variable domain, with remaining parts taken from reference TRBV7-9 and TRBJ1-2, reads DTGVSQNPRHKITKRGQNVTFRCDPISEHNRLYWYRQTLGQGPEFLTYFQNEAQLEKSRLLSDRFSAERPKGSFSTLEIQRTEQGDSAMYLCASSTNNGQGGYGYTFGSGTRLTVV.

This clonotype was seen once. Given a much more abundant clone one base away, this may be a read error. The CDR3 does not end in the conserved phenylalanine or tryptophan, so this is likely a read error. The chain links TRBV7-2 to TRBJ1-5; D ambiguous. V dropped 5 bases and J dropped 2 bases, with 13 bases sitting between them. Germline V CDR1 and CDR2: SGHTA, FQGNSA. CDR3 length equals 15 residues. CDR3 sequence reads: CASSGRVGGNQPQHL. Here the CDR3 DNA reads TGTGCCAGCAGCGGTAGGGTTGGGGGCAATCAGCCCCAGCATTTA.

A note on this clonotype: A much larger clone is a single base away; this may be a read error. The gene calls are TRBV27 and TRBJ1-5; no clear D gene. The CDR3 has 14 residues. Germline loops: CDR1 MNHEY, CDR2 SMNVEV (reference sequence). The chain's CDR3 is CASSQDSFAQPHHF. In DNA, the CDR3 is TGTGCCAGCAGCCAAGATTCGTTTGCTCAGCCCCATCATTTT.

This sequence joins TRBV19 and TRBJ1-1, with D perhaps TRBD1 (5 bases). Germline-derived CDR1 and CDR2 are LNHDA and SQIVND (reference sequence). The CDR3 has 12 amino acids. Trimming pared 3 bases from V and 3 bases from J, leaving 5 bases between. Here the CDR3 DNA reads TGTGCCAGTAGTATGGGACACACTGAAGCTTTCTTT. It yields the protein CASSMGHTEAFF.

Note on this clonotype: Possible read error: a much larger clone is one base away. The V call is TRBV9, the J call TRBJ2-5; D possibly corresponds to TRBD2 (5 bases). Germline V gene data show CDR1 as SGDLS and CDR2 as YYNGEE. This CDR3 is 16 amino acids long. The CDR3 spells CASSVAGSLGGENQYF. CDR3 DNA sequence: TGTGCCAGCAGCGTAGCGGGCAGCCTAGGAGGAGAGAACCAGTACTTC. Full variable domain (rest looked up from reference TRBV9 and TRBJ2-5): DSGVTQTPKHLITATGQRVTLRCSPRSGDLSVYWYQQSLDQGLQFLIQYYNGEERAKGNILERFSAQQFPDLHSELNLSSLELGDSALYFCASSVAGSLGGENQYFGPGTRLLVL.

This clonotype has at least ten counts. Here the CDR3 reads CASSQDQGRAYEQYF. As DNA, the CDR3 is TGTGCCAGCAGCCAAGATCAAGGGAGGGCCTACGAGCAGTACTTC. The V and J genes are TRBV14 and TRBJ2-7; 7 bases align to TRBD2. The CDR3 length is 15 residues. Trimming at V came to 0 bases and at J to 2 bases, leaving 4 bases not matched to a gene. Germline CDR1 and CDR2: SGHDN and FVKESK.

The rearrangement joins TRBV29-1 to TRBJ1-1; tentative D call: TRBD1 (5 bases). CDR3 length: 13 amino acids. Germline CDR1 is SQVTM and CDR2 is ANQGSEA. Trimming left V 4 bases short and J 3 bases short, with 12 bases between. The CDR3 region has the DNA TGCAGCGTTGGGGTGGGGGTCTACACTGAAGCTTTCTTT. This sequence encodes CSVGVGVYTEAFF. Supplemented by reference TRBV29-1 and TRBJ1-1, the full variable domain reads SAVISQKPSRDICQRGTSLTIQCQVDSQVTMMFWYRQQPGQSLTLIATANQGSEATYESGFVIDKFPISRPNLTFSTLTVSNMSPEDSSIYLCSVGVGVYTEAFFGQGTRLTVV.

This clonotype was seen once. The chain employs TRBV10-3 and TRBJ1-1; 11 bases line up with TRBD1. From germline, CDR1 is ENHRY and CDR2 SYGVKD. The CDR3 consists of 14 residues. V lost 7 bases and J lost 6; bases outside the gene matches: 7. CDR3 DNA: TGTGCCATCACCATGGGACAGGGGGTCTCTGAAGCTTTCTTT. It specifies CAITMGQGVSEAFF.

This clonotype came up many times. The J gene is TRBJ2-7, the V gene TRBV6-1; D is perhaps TRBD2 (6 bases). CDR3 length equals 14 residues. Germline V CDR1 and CDR2: MNHNS, SASEGT. The V end lost 3 bases, the J end lost 2 bases, and 11 bases lay between the germline ends. CDR3 DNA: TGTGCCAGCAGTGAGCGGGGAGGTACCTACGAGCAGTACTTC. This translates into CASSERGGTYEQYF.

The rearrangement joins TRBV6-2 or TRBV6-3 to TRBJ2-3, with D perhaps being TRBD1 or TRBD2 (5 bases each). There are 14 residues in the CDR3. Germline values: CDR1 MNHEY, CDR2 SVGEGT. V lost 2 bases and J 3 bases, leaving 9 bases between the germline ends. The CDR3 protein is CASSYQGETDTQYF. The CDR3 DNA follows: TGTGCCAGCAGTTACCAGGGAGAGACAGATACGCAGTATTTT.

The count of this clonotype is one. With a much larger clone just one base away, this may be a read error. The gene calls are TRBV29-1 and TRBJ2-3, with D perhaps TRBD1 (6 bases). The CDR3 loop spans 16 amino acids. Germline V gene lookup returns CDR1 SQVTM and CDR2 ANQGSEA. The CDR3 loop reads CCVLLRDKSGTDTQYF. DNA for the CDR3: TGCTGCGTTCTCCTACGGGACAAATCCGGGACAGATACGCAGTATTTT.

This clonotype was detected ten times or more. This sequence joins TRBV20-1 and TRBJ2-3; tentatively, D is TRBD2 (7 bases). The CDR3 is 16 amino acids. Germline V gene lookup returns CDR1 DFQATT and CDR2 SNEGSKA (reference sequence). V lost 3 bases and J lost 3, with 19 bases in between. The chain's CDR3 is CSARREGVLRTDTQYF. For the CDR3, the DNA is TGCAGTGCTAGGAGGGAGGGGGTTCTGCGAACAGATACGCAGTATTTT.

This clonotype was counted many times. The chain has TRBV18 and TRBJ2-7, with D uncertain. The V and J ends lost 3 bases and 2 bases respectively, with 8 bases between them. The CDR3 has 13 residues. The germline V gene has CDR1 KGHSH and CDR2 LQKENI. The CDR3 loop is CASSPDQTYEQYF. The CDR3 DNA reads TGTGCCAGCTCACCTGACCAAACCTACGAGCAGTACTTC.

This clonotype has a count of ten or more. V is TRBV12-3 or TRBV12-4 and J is TRBJ1-6; 11 nucleotides agree with TRBD1. CDR3 length equals 16 residues. The junction had 9 bases not matched to a gene; V was cut back by 6 bases and J by 8 bases. The CDR3 loop is CASSNPDRGPYSPLHF. The CDR3 coding sequence is TGTGCCAGCAGCAATCCGGACAGGGGGCCTTATTCACCCCTCCACTTT.

The table lists this clonotype with many counts. The rearrangement links TRBV5-1 to TRBJ1-3; TRBD1 matches 7 bases. The V gene's germline CDR1 is SGHRS and CDR2 YFSETQ. V gave up 4 bases and J gave up 2 bases; unmatched junction bases: 3. CDR3 length equals 14 residues. CDR3 protein: CASSAGTAGNTIYF. CDR3 DNA sequence: TGCGCCAGCAGCGCCGGGACAGCTGGAAACACCATATATTTT.

This clonotype appeared many times. The chain recombines TRBV3-1 with TRBJ2-1; D is uncertain. Per germline, CDR1 LGHDT and CDR2 YNNKEL (reference sequence). V shed 0 bases and J shed 0 bases, with 9 bases lying between them. The CDR3 spans 16 residues. The CDR3 bases are TGTGCCAGCAGCCAAGACCGGACGAGCTCCTACAATGAGCAGTTCTTC. It encodes CASSQDRTSSYNEQFF.

Ten or more counts support this clonotype. The chain joins TRBV7-2 to TRBJ2-5; a possible D gene is TRBD2 (5 bases). This CDR3 region has 16 residues. Trimming pared 5 bases from V and 6 bases from J, leaving 22 bases between. Germline assignment: CDR1 SGHTA and CDR2 FQGNSA. The chain's CDR3 is CASSPRDYLLGKTQYF. CDR3 nucleotide sequence: TGTGCCAGCAGCCCCAGAGACTATTTGTTGGGGAAGACCCAGTACTTC.

This clonotype was detected a few times. The CDR3 nucleotides read TGTGCCAGCAGCCCACTTGGGACTAGCGCCTCGAGGGAGCAGTTCTTC. Amino acid sequence: CASSPLGTSASREQFF. The chain links TRBV14 to TRBJ2-1; 10 positions agree with TRBD2. The CDR3 spans 16 residues. From germline, CDR1 is SGHDN and CDR2 FVKESK. The trim removed 4 bases at V and 10 bases at J, leaving 13 bases unmatched.

V and J are TRBV19 and TRBJ2-7; no reliable D call. Germline CDR1 is LNHDA and CDR2 is SQIVND (reference sequence). This CDR3 comprises 14 residues. Trimming removed 5 bases from V and 6 bases from J, with 17 bases in between. Here the CDR3 DNA reads TGTGCCAGTAGTGTCGCCCTCTCCCCTGCCGAGCAGTACTTC. Translating gives CASSVALSPAEQYF.

This clonotype was recorded at least ten times. The chain joins TRBV28 to TRBJ1-1, with a tentative D call TRBD1 (5 bases). The V end was cut by 1 base, the J end by 3 bases, with 18 bases between. Germline loops: CDR1 MDHEN, CDR2 SYDVKM. The CDR3 length is 17 residues. CDR3 DNA: TGTGCCAGCAGTTTATATGCCCCCGGGCAGGGTGACACTGAAGCTTTCTTT. Translating gives CASSLYAPGQGDTEAFF.

This clonotype was seen ten or more times. This chain connects TRBV5-1 to TRBJ2-7, with 8 positions matching TRBD1. This CDR3 is built from 12 residues. V gave up 3 bases and J gave up 9 bases; unmatched junction bases: 5. Germline CDR1 reads SGHRS; CDR2 reads YFSETQ. The CDR3 loop is CASSSGQGMQYF. CDR3 sequence (DNA): TGCGCCAGCAGCTCCGGACAGGGAATGCAGTACTTC.

This clonotype was counted between two and nine times. A read error may explain this, as a much larger clone is one base away. The chain uses TRBV6-2 or TRBV6-3 and TRBJ2-7; 10 bases fit TRBD1. This CDR3 has 15 residues. V lost 8 bases and J lost 5; bases outside the gene matches: 12. The germline V gene encodes CDR1 MNHEY and CDR2 SVGEGT. The CDR3 DNA follows: TGTGCCAGCGGTCCACAGGGACAGGGGTTCCACGAGCAGTACTTC. This encodes CASGPQGQGFHEQYF.

This clonotype was seen a few times. Since the CDR3 does not end with the conserved phenylalanine or tryptophan, this likely comes from a read error. The rearrangement uses TRBV6-5 and TRBJ2-7, with a tentative D call TRBD1 (6 bases). V lost 8 bases and J lost 4, with 21 bases in between. The CDR3 is 15 residues long. Germline V gene sequence: CDR1 MNHEY, CDR2 SVGAGI. The CDR3 reads CASSPTGLGPYEQYL. CDR3 DNA sequence: TGTGCCAGCTCCCCGACAGGTTTGGGACCTTACGAGCAGTACCTC.

By share of the sample, this clonotype is medium-sized. This rearrangement joins TRBV27 to TRBJ1-5; D is perhaps TRBD1 (5 bases). This CDR3 has 15 amino acids. Trimming pared 5 bases from V and 5 bases from J, leaving 16 bases between. Germline V gives CDR1 MNHEY, CDR2 SMNVEV (reference sequence). Here the CDR3 DNA reads TGTGCCAGCAGTGGGGCGGCGGCAGGCTATCAGCCCCAGCATTTT. Its translation: CASSGAAAGYQPQHF.

This clonotype was counted ten times or more. The chain carries TRBV29-1 and TRBJ1-5, with a possible D match to TRBD1 (5 bases). The CDR3 runs 15 residues. CDR1 is SQVTM and CDR2 is ANQGSEA in the germline V gene. V lost 4 bases to trimming and J lost 3 bases, with 16 bases between them. As DNA, the CDR3 is TGCAGCGTTGGTGGAGGGGACGGCGACAATCAGCCCCAGCATTTT. This translates into CSVGGGDGDNQPQHF.

This clonotype showed up just a few times. This may be a read error, as it is one base from a much larger clone. This chain uses TRBV3-1 with TRBJ2-7; the D gene is possibly TRBD1 (7 bases). Per the germline V gene, CDR1 is LGHDT and CDR2 is YNNKEL (reference sequence). The CDR3 spans 13 residues. Trimming removed 10 bases from V and 7 bases from J, with 20 bases in between. The CDR3 here is CANSPRGAGEQYF. CDR3 sequence (DNA): TGTGCCAACAGTCCCAGGGGGGCTGGAGAGCAGTACTTC.

CDR3 sequence (DNA): TGTGCCAGCAGACTAAGCTTCGGAGGCAACCATGGCTACACCTTC. Translated: CASRLSFGGNHGYTF. The chain employs TRBV12-3 or TRBV12-4 and TRBJ1-2, with D unresolved. The CDR3 covers 15 residues. V gave up 6 bases and J gave up 6 bases, with 20 bases separating them.

V is TRBV7-2 and J is TRBJ2-7; D is possibly TRBD1 or TRBD2 (6 bases each). V shed 2 bases and J shed 0 bases, with 11 bases lying between them. Germline values: CDR1 SGHTA, CDR2 FQGNSA. The CDR3 covers 15 residues. The CDR3: CASSLNGGFSYEQYF. The CDR3 region has the DNA TGTGCCAGCAGCTTAAACGGGGGCTTCTCCTACGAGCAGTACTTC.

This rearrangement joins TRBV29-1 to TRBJ2-5, with a possible D match to TRBD1 (6 bases). V lost 2 bases and J lost 6, with 16 bases in between. The length of the CDR3 is 14 residues. CDR1 SQVTM and CDR2 ANQGSEA come from the germline V gene. The CDR3 region has the DNA TGCAGCGTTGAAAGGGGTGTACAGGGACAGACCCAGTACTTC. Protein sequence: CSVERGVQGQTQYF.